This is a list of T cell receptor beta chains from one sample in a study of neurological immune-mediated disorders. Using its own MiXCR run on the 5' RACE reads, TCRdb lists one record per CDR3 protein. The data contain roughly 89,000 distinct CDR3 sequences, about 2.5% of them singletons. The material sequenced was PBMCs. These receptors originate from a woman under 40 with multiple sclerosis. Each CDR3 is given without its conserved first and last residue. The D gene is left open where the match is weak.

J	D	V	CDR3
TRBJ1-4	TRBD1	TRBV20-1	SAPDRGPLNEKLF
TRBJ1-1	TRBD1	TRBV5-1	ASSYGQGKSEAF
TRBJ2-5	TRBD1	TRBV11-2	ASSPQGAGETQY
TRBJ2-1	-	TRBV20-1	SARDVKSASSYNEQF
TRBJ2-5	-	TRBV18	ASSQEGSSETQY
TRBJ1-1	-	TRBV7-2	ASSLKAALEAF
TRBJ2-1	-	TRBV7-9	ASSLGGTEQF
TRBJ1-1	-	TRBV20-1	SAPGNPRNTEAF
TRBJ2-1	-	TRBV7-2	ASSSPSSYNEQF
TRBJ2-2	TRBD1	TRBV20-1	SVRDRGNTGELF
TRBJ1-2	-	TRBV5-1	ASSFSSVGASSSYGYT
TRBJ2-3	-	TRBV6-1	ASREDRSTDTQY
TRBJ2-7	TRBD2	TRBV7-2	ASSLGREAYEQY
TRBJ1-1	-	TRBV10-3	AIREIEALNTEAF
TRBJ2-7	TRBD1	TRBV20-1	SASGSGTGAYEQY
TRBJ1-2	-	TRBV20-1	SAADHRHPTYGYT
TRBJ2-3	TRBD2	TRBV3-1	ASSQTSGRADTQY
TRBJ1-1	-	TRBV7-8	ASSPGGPQGYENTEAF
TRBJ2-1	-	TRBV5-1	ASSFEGGNEQF
TRBJ2-1	TRBD2	TRBV29-1	SAFSAAYGLAGVEENEQF
TRBJ2-7	TRBD2	TRBV20-1	SAISLAGGSYEQY
TRBJ2-1	TRBD1	TRBV5-1	ASSQLTGSDEQF
TRBJ2-7	TRBD2	TRBV5-4	ASSLVGREGGEQY
TRBJ2-7	-	TRBV7-2	ASSLSGSGVPPYEQY
TRBJ1-4	-	TRBV12-3/TRBV12-4	ASSSTDATNEKLF
TRBJ2-1	TRBD2	TRBV25-1	ASSEERGGSRDEQF
TRBJ1-2	-	TRBV12-2	ASRSFATRGPWGDYGYT
TRBJ2-3	-	TRBV20-1	SASPRDITDTQY
TRBJ1-1	TRBD1	TRBV6-5	ATKQGVIKTNTEAF
TRBJ2-3	-	TRBV6-1	ASSTDRDTQY
TRBJ2-3	-	TRBV11-2	ASSQPGLG
TRBJ2-1	-	TRBV3-1	ASPLGSEDEQF
TRBJ2-3	TRBD2	TRBV7-2	ASSQTSGNTDTQY
TRBJ1-5	-	TRBV6-5	ASKYGPNQPQH
TRBJ2-1	-	TRBV5-1	ASSMDRDGEQF
TRBJ2-7	-	TRBV4-1	ASSQVISVSSYEQY
TRBJ2-1	TRBD1	TRBV20-1	SATTGAVSYNEQF
TRBJ2-7	-	TRBV28	ASSFNRLREQY
TRBJ2-2	TRBD1	TRBV9	ASSRTGTGELF
TRBJ2-5	TRBD2	TRBV28	ASSVQREEGETQY
TRBJ2-1	-	TRBV2	ASGELEQF
TRBJ2-1	TRBD2	TRBV20-1	SAPQTVAGVEQF
TRBJ1-5	-	TRBV20-1	SARDWFGAGDQPQH
TRBJ1-1	TRBD1	TRBV10-3	AISEMDRGSTEAF